Described below is a single T cell receptor beta chain sequence and its context. CDR1 is SGHRS, CDR2 YFSETQ, per germline. The CDR3 length is 14 residues. V trimming: 0 bases; J trimming: 1 base; junction bases outside the gene matches: 0. Isolated RNA was reverse transcribed into cDNA used as the sequencing template. Sequencing used immunoSEQ multiplex PCR; TCRdb keeps in-frame clones, though not all of them. The table has roughly 220,000 clones, around 66% seen once. This sample's treatment: oral pan-JAK inhibitor, 5-10 mg twice daily. The sample is drawn from a study of CD8+ T cells in alopecia areata.

The receptor was derived from a human donor with alopecia areata. The sequenced sample was CD4+ T cells sorted from blood, obtained at week 44, from a patient treated with tofacitinib. This chain uses TRBV5-1 with TRBJ2-5, with 7 bases matching TRBD1. CDR3 region: CASSLDRGQETQYF. The CDR3 DNA reads TGCGCCAGCAGCTTGGACAGGGGCCAAGAGACCCAGTACTTC.